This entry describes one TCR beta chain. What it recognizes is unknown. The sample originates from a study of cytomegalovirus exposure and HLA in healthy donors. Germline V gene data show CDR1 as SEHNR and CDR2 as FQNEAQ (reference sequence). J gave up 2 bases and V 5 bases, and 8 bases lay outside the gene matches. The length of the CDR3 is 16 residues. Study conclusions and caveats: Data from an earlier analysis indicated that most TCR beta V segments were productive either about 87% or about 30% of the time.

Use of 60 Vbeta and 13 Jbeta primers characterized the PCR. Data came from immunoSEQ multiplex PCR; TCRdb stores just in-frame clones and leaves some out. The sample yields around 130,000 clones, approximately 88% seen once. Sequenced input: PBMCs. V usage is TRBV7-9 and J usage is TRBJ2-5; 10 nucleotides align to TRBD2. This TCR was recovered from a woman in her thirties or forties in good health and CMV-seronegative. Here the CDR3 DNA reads TGTGCCAGCAGCCCGACTAGCGGGTCGGTTCAAGAGACCCAGTACTTC. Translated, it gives CASSPTSGSVQETQYF.